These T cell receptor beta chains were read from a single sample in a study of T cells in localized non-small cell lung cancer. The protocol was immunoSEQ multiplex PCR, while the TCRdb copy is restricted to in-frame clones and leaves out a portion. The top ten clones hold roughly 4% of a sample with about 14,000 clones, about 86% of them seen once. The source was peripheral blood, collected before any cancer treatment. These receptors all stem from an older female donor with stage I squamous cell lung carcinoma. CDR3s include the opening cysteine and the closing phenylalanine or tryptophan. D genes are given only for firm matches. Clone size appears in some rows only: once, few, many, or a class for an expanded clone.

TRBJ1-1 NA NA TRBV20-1 TGCAGTGCCCTACTAAAGGTGGGAGCTTTCTTT CSALLKVGAFF
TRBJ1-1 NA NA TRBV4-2 TGTGCCAGCATCCCAAGTCCAGGGGAAAGGACTGAAGCTTTCTTT CASIPSPGERTEAFF
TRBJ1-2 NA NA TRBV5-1 TGCGCCAGCAGCTTGGGAGAGTCCCCCTCGGGCTACACCTTC CASSLGESPSGYTF
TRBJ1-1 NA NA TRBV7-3 TGTGCCAGCAGCGCCCGGGGGAACACTGAAGCTTTCTTT CASSARGNTEAFF
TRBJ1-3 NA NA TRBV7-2 TGTGCCAGCAGTCAAGAGCCCGGTATAGGAGGAAACACCATATATTTT CASSQEPGIGGNTIYF
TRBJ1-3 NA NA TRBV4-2 TGTGCCAGCAGCCAAGAAGGCCCGACCTCTGGAAACACCATATATTTT CASSQEGPTSGNTIYF
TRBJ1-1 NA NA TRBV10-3 TGTGCCATCAGTGAGTCGCGAGGGGCTTCGGACACTGAAGCTTTCTTT CAISESRGASDTEAFF
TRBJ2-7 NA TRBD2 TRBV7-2 TGTGCCAGCAGCGTCGGGACTAGCATTCGCGAGCAGTACTTC CASSVGTSIREQYF
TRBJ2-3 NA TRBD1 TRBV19 TGTGCCAGTAGGAGGGACAGGGGGCCCAAAGATACGCAGTATTTT CASRRDRGPKDTQYF
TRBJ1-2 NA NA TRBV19 TGTGCCAGTAGTCTTCAACCAAGAGGGGCGGCTGGCTACACCTTC CASSLQPRGAAGYTF
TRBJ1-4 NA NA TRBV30 TGTGCCTGGAGTGGTGGCGGGATTGGCGAAAAACTGTTTTTT CAWSGGGIGEKLFF
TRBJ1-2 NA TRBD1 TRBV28 TGTGCCAGCAGTTTATACAGGGGGCTGGGCGGCTACACCTTC CASSLYRGLGGYTF
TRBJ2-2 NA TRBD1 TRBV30 TGTGCCTGGGGGACAGGGGGGGGGACCGGGGAGCTGTTTTTT CAWGTGGGTGELFF
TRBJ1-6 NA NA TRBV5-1 TGCGCCAGCAGCAACCGGGAGAGCTCCTATAATTCACCCCTCCACTTT CASSNRESSYNSPLHF
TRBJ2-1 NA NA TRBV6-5 TGTGCCAGCACCCCGGATTTCGCAGATGAGCAGTTCTTC CASTPDFADEQFF
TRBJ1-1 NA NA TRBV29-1 TGCAGCGTGGGAGACTCTTATGAAGCTTTCTTT CSVGDSYEAFF
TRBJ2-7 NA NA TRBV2 TGTGCCAGCTCGGGCAGGGGTTACGAGCAGTACTTC CASSGRGYEQYF
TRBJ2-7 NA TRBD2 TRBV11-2 TGTGCCAGCAGCTTTGCTAGCGGGCCGTCCTACGAGCAGTACTTC CASSFASGPSYEQYF
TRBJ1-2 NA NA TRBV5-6 TGTGCCAGCAGCTTGGGTGGGGCAGGGCTGAATGGCTACACCTTC CASSLGGAGLNGYTF
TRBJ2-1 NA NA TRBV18 TGTGCCAGCTCACCCTCCCACTCCTACAATGAGCAGTTCTTC CASSPSHSYNEQFF
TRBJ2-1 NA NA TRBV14 TGTGCCAGCAGCCAACTCGACTCCTACAATGAGCAGTTCTTC CASSQLDSYNEQFF
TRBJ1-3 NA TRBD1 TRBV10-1 TGCGCCAGCAGCCTGACTCCGAGGGAGGGGGCGCATGGAAACACCATATATTTT CASSLTPREGAHGNTIYF
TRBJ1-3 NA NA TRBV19 TGTGCCAGTACCAAGGGAGGAGCTGGAAACACCATATATTTT CASTKGGAGNTIYF
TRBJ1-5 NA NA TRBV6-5 TGTGCCAGCAGTTCGGCGGTGGGGCGAGGGCAGCCCCAGCATTTT CASSSAVGRGQPQHF
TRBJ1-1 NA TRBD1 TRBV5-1 TGCGCCAGCAGCTTGGTAGTCAGGGGGCTCACTGAAGCTTTCTTT CASSLVVRGLTEAFF
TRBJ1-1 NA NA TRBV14 TGTGCCAGCAGCTCTACAGGGAAAACTGAAGCTTTCTTT CASSSTGKTEAFF
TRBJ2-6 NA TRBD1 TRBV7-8 TGTGCCAGCAGCTTAGCGCCTGACAGGGGGCCGGAAGGGGCCAACGTCCTGACTTTC CASSLAPDRGPEGANVLTF
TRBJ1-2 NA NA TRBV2 TGTGCCAGCAGCGGCAGCAGGAACACCTATGGCTACACCTTC CASSGSRNTYGYTF
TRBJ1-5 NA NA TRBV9 TGTGCCAGCAGCGCCCACAGCCACAATCAGCCCCAGCATTTT CASSAHSHNQPQHF
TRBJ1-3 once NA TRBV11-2 TGTGCCAGCAGCTTAAGGGGAAGTTCTGGAAACACCATATATTTT CASSLRGSSGNTIYF
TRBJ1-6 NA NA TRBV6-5 TGTGCCAGCAGTTACTCGCAGGGGTCTAATTCACCCCTCCACTTT CASSYSQGSNSPLHF
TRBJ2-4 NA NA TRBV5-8 TGTGCCAGCAGCGTGAACGTGGCTCAGTACTTC CASSVNVAQYF